What follows is one T cell receptor (beta chain) and its context. This entry belongs to a study of response to subunit inactivated influenza vaccine. TCRdb used MiXCR to reprocess the RT-PCR reads, holding one entry per CDR3 protein. This table has about 800,000 distinct CDR3 sequences, approximately 21% appearing once. Trimming took off 5 bases at V and 7 bases at J, with 16 bases between the two ends. CDR1 and CDR2 (germline): SEHNR, FQNEAQ (reference sequence). This CDR3 is 14 amino acids long. V gene TRBV7-9 combines with J gene TRBJ2-3; the D call may be TRBD1 or TRBD2 (5 bases each). The sequencing used PBMCs from blood, collected 4 to 6 days after vaccination. The sequence derives from a middle-aged man who received an inactivated influenza vaccine. In nucleotides, the CDR3 is TGTGCCAGCAGCCCCCCAGGGTCGGGAAATACGCAGTATTTT. This encodes CASSPPGSGNTQYF.